The T cell receptor beta chain described here comes from a study of CD8+CD57+ T cells in acquired aplastic anemia. It was patients with CD8+CD57+ cell expansion by flow cytometry who were chosen for sequencing. According to the study, genomic DNA was the template for TCR beta VDJ and CDR3 profiling. TCRdb called the reads again in MiXCR, with one record for every CDR3 protein. Among around 200,000 distinct CDR3 sequences listed, around 50% were seen once. Germline CDR1 is SGHVS and CDR2 is FQNEAQ. The CDR3 extends over 14 amino acids. The V gene lost 6 bases and the J gene lost 2 bases, with 14 bases spanning the gap.

Sequencing was performed on sorted CD4+, CD8+, or CD8+CD57+ T cells (not recorded which) from PBMCs. V and J are TRBV7-8 and TRBJ2-7, with D maybe TRBD1 (5 bases). This TCR was recovered from a human donor with aplastic anemia. This CDR3 reads CASREGWGTYEQYF. The CDR3 region has the DNA TGTGCCAGCAGGGAAGGGTGGGGCACCTACGAGCAGTACTTC.